The 22 T cell receptor beta chains below were found in one sample sequenced in a study of T cells after yellow fever vaccination. TCRdb used MiXCR to reprocess the 5' RACE reads, holding one entry per CDR3 protein. Of about 340,000 distinct CDR3 sequences listed, about an eighth are singletons. Sample: CD4+ T cells sorted from PBMCs, taken 15 days after the yellow fever booster vaccination. The origin of the receptors is a man younger than 35 who received the YFV17D yellow fever vaccine.

This clonotype has more than one count but fewer than ten. The chain links TRBV10-3 to TRBJ2-3, with 11 bases that match TRBD2. Germline-derived CDR1 and CDR2 are ENHRY and SYGVKD. V dropped 4 bases and J dropped 0; count of bases not matched to a gene: 3. The CDR3 has 16 residues. The CDR3 region is CAISGLAGSSTDTQYF. CDR3 DNA sequence: TGTGCCATCAGTGGACTAGCGGGGAGTAGCACAGATACGCAGTATTTT.

This clonotype was counted at least ten times. This chain uses TRBV7-2 with TRBJ2-3; 9 bases line up with TRBD1. The CDR3 is made up of 15 amino acids. The V gene's germline CDR1 is SGHTA and CDR2 FQGNSA. V dropped 5 bases and J dropped 5; count of bases not matched to a gene: 8. In DNA form, the CDR3 reads TGTGCCAGCAGCCCGAGGACAGGGGCTAGAGATACGCAGTATTTT. Its protein is CASSPRTGARDTQYF.

This sequence joins TRBV20-1 and TRBJ2-5, with 12 bases aligning to TRBD2. Trimming took 5 bases from V and 2 from J; bases not matched to a gene: 12. The germline V gene has CDR1 DFQATT and CDR2 SNEGSKA (reference sequence). This CDR3 is built from 17 residues. The CDR3 DNA sequence: TGCAGTGCTTCCTACCTAACTAGCGGGGGGACTCAAGAGACCCAGTACTTC. Encoded protein: CSASYLTSGGTQETQYF.

The chain employs TRBV7-2 and TRBJ2-7; no firm D call. Germline V gene data show CDR1 as SGHTA and CDR2 as FQGNSA. V lost 4 bases to trimming and J lost 4 bases, with 11 bases between them. The CDR3 totals 13 residues. Written as DNA, the CDR3 is TGTGCCAGCAGCTCTTCGCGTGGGTACGAGCAGTACTTC. This gives the protein CASSSSRGYEQYF.

This clonotype has just a few counts. The chain links TRBV12-3 or TRBV12-4 to TRBJ1-4, with D perhaps matching TRBD1 (6 bases). V was trimmed by 5 bases and J by 6 bases, leaving 16 bases between them. The CDR3 is 15 amino acids. The DNA for the CDR3 is TGTGCCAGCAGTCCACAGACAGGTTATTATGAAAAACTGTTTTTT. Translated, it gives CASSPQTGYYEKLFF.

This clonotype turned up a few times. The chain has TRBV5-1 and TRBJ1-1, with no clear D. CDR3 length equals 14 residues. Germline CDR1 reads SGHRS; CDR2 reads YFSETQ. V gave up 2 bases and J gave up 3 bases, with 11 bases separating them. CDR3 in DNA: TGCGCCAGCAGCTTCCCCGGGAGAGACACTGAAGCTTTCTTT. This gives the protein CASSFPGRDTEAFF. Full variable domain (outside the CDR3, taken from reference TRBV5-1 and TRBJ1-1): KAGVTQTPRYLIKTRGQQVTLSCSPISGHRSVSWYQQTPGQGLQFLFEYFSETQRNKGNFPGRFSGRQFSNSRSEMNVSTLELGDSALYLCASSFPGRDTEAFFGQGTRLTVV.

This clonotype was observed a handful of times. The chain recombines TRBV12-3 or TRBV12-4 with TRBJ2-1; 9 bases map to TRBD1. Losses at the gene ends were 0 bases for V and 5 bases for J; bases not matched to a gene: 5. This CDR3 has 16 residues. CDR3 bases: TGTGCCAGCAGTTTAGCTGGGACAGGGTCCGACAATGAGCAGTTCTTC. It codes for CASSLAGTGSDNEQFF.

The chain carries TRBV18 and TRBJ2-5, with D hard to call. The CDR3 totals 14 residues. V was pared by 3 bases and J by 1 base, with 9 bases between. Germline lookup yields CDR1 KGHSH and CDR2 LQKENI. In DNA, the CDR3 is TGTGCCAGCTCACCCCGCTACGGCCAAGAGACCCAGTACTTC. This encodes CASSPRYGQETQYF.

In its sample, this clonotype was seen many times. This chain's CDR3 is CASSPNGQGAYNEQFF. The CDR3 DNA reads as TGTGCCAGCAGTCCAAACGGACAGGGGGCCTACAATGAGCAGTTCTTC. V is TRBV12-3 or TRBV12-4 and J is TRBJ2-1; 10 nucleotides line up with TRBD1. This CDR3 region has 16 residues. The V gene end was trimmed by 5 bases and the J gene end by 2 bases; junction bases not matched to a gene: 6.

Turning to this clonotype: At one boundary the junction diverges from the germline segment, which might be a read error. This chain uses TRBV6-1 with TRBJ2-2; 10 bases match TRBD1. Per the germline V gene, CDR1 is MNHNS and CDR2 is SASEGT. CDR3 length: 11 residues. The CDR3 nucleotides are TGTGCCAGCAACGGACAGGGGGGGCTGTTTTTT. It specifies CASNGQGGLFF.

The J gene is TRBJ1-5, the V gene TRBV6-1; 9 nucleotides line up with TRBD1. The CDR3 has 13 residues. V was clipped by 10 bases and J by 4 bases; unmatched bases: 5. The germline CDR1 and CDR2 sequences are MNHNS and SASEGT. This CDR3 reads CATAGTGNQPQHF. The CDR3 DNA is TGTGCCACCGCCGGGACAGGGAATCAGCCCCAGCATTTT.

This clonotype showed up just a few times. J is TRBJ2-1 and V is TRBV7-9, with unresolved D. The CDR3 extends over 14 amino acids. V gave up 4 bases and J gave up 9 bases, with 16 bases separating them. Germline V gives CDR1 SEHNR, CDR2 FQNEAQ (reference sequence). CDR3 protein: CASSSHDPKGEQFF. For the CDR3, the DNA is TGTGCCAGCAGCTCTCACGACCCAAAGGGTGAGCAGTTCTTC.

This clonotype was seen repeatedly, ten times or more. V gene TRBV6-2 or TRBV6-3 combines with J gene TRBJ1-5; D remains ambiguous. Germline lookup yields CDR1 MNHEY and CDR2 SVGEGT. The V and J ends lost 9 bases and 4 bases respectively, with 16 bases between them. The CDR3 has 14 amino acids. The chain's CDR3 is CASQGTARNQPQHF. Written as DNA, the CDR3 is TGTGCCAGTCAAGGAACAGCAAGAAATCAGCCCCAGCATTTT.

The table lists this clonotype with a few counts. This chain links TRBV9 with TRBJ1-6; no clear D gene. The germline V and J ends were trimmed by 0 bases and 7 bases, with 8 bases remaining between them. This CDR3 has 14 amino acids. Germline CDR1 reads SGDLS; CDR2 reads YYNGEE. CDR3: CASSVGLENSPLHF. The CDR3 DNA is TGTGCCAGCAGCGTAGGCCTTGAGAATTCACCCCTCCACTTT.

V and J are TRBV3-1 and TRBJ2-5; TRBD1 aligns across 11 bases. Germline V gene lookup returns CDR1 LGHDT and CDR2 YNNKEL (reference sequence). J gave up 4 bases and V 4 bases, and 8 bases lay outside the gene matches. This CDR3 comprises 16 residues. The CDR3 sequence: CASSRTGGAGAETQYF. The CDR3 DNA follows: TGTGCCAGCAGCCGGACAGGGGGCGCAGGTGCAGAGACCCAGTACTTC.

This clonotype came up once. V and J are TRBV6-5 and TRBJ1-1; the D gene is possibly TRBD1 (6 bases). The V end was cut by 6 bases, the J end by 7 bases, with 18 bases between. The CDR3 is 14 amino acids. CDR1 and CDR2 from the germline V gene are MNHEY and SVGAGI. The CDR3 here is CASSWRGGTGEAFF. CDR3 sequence (DNA): TGTGCCAGCAGCTGGAGAGGGGGGACGGGTGAAGCTTTCTTT.

Only a few counts were recorded for this clonotype. The chain is built from TRBV30 and TRBJ2-7; no definite D call. Germline assignment: CDR1 GTSNPN and CDR2 SVGIG (reference sequence). V was shortened by 0 bases and J by 6 bases, with 12 bases between the two germline ends. CDR3 size: 13 residues. Written as DNA, the CDR3 is TGTGCCTGGAGTGTTGTATGGGTTAGCGAGCAGTACTTC. Its translation: CAWSVVWVSEQYF.

The chain combines TRBV19 with TRBJ2-1, with 8 bases that match TRBD1. With 6 bases clipped from V and 8 bases from J, the junction kept 9 bases outside the gene matches. Germline V gene data show CDR1 as LNHDA and CDR2 as SQIVND (reference sequence). This CDR3 spans 14 amino acids. The CDR3 region has the DNA TGTGCCAGTAGAATACAGGGCAGGGGGCATGAGCAGTTCTTC. It yields the protein CASRIQGRGHEQFF.

This clonotype was found a few times. The rearrangement links TRBV7-2 to TRBJ2-5; unclear D gene. Germline assignment: CDR1 SGHTA and CDR2 FQGNSA. This CDR3 spans 13 amino acids. The V end was cut by 6 bases, the J end by 4 bases, with 12 bases between. This CDR3 is CASSRKSGETQYF. CDR3 in DNA: TGTGCCAGCAGTCGGAAGAGTGGAGAGACCCAGTACTTC.

The genes are TRBV7-7 and TRBJ2-2; 7 bases match TRBD1. The CDR3 covers 14 residues. Germline V lookup: CDR1 SSHAT, CDR2 FNYEAQ (reference sequence). The V gene end was trimmed by 2 bases and the J gene end by 6 bases; junction bases not matched to a gene: 3. The CDR3, as DNA: TGTGCCAGCAGCTTAAGGGGGCAGGCCGGGGAGCTGTTTTTT. Residues: CASSLRGQAGELFF.

V usage is TRBV12-3 or TRBV12-4 and J usage is TRBJ2-6; D perhaps matches TRBD1 (6 bases). This CDR3 region has 16 residues. V was clipped by 5 bases and J by 0 bases, with 11 bases between them. The chain's CDR3 is CASSPDSFSGANVLTF. The DNA of the CDR3 is TGTGCCAGCAGTCCGGACAGTTTCTCTGGGGCCAACGTCCTGACTTTC.

In this sample, this clonotype turned up a few times. V gene TRBV18 combines with J gene TRBJ1-2; 9 positions match TRBD1. The germline V gene encodes CDR1 KGHSH and CDR2 LQKENI. The length of the CDR3 is 14 residues. Trimming cost V 4 bases and J 8 bases; bases outside gene matches: 8. DNA for the CDR3: TGTGCCAGCTCACAGCAACAGGGGGCAAGGGGCTACACCTTC. It codes for CASSQQQGARGYTF.